The 22 T cell receptor beta chains reported below all come from one sample, sequenced in a study of shared T cell receptors in the human thymus. Generated by immunoSEQ multiplex PCR, the TCRdb table keeps only in-frame clones and is missing some. The data show some 700,000 clones, with 70% to 90% seen just once and roughly 0.01% held by the top ten. This same sample was also part of a study on human thymus T cells.

The specimen sequenced was thymocytes. These receptors all stem from a girl younger than two with a congenital heart defect.

This clone was counted once. The chain joins TRBV6-1 to TRBJ1-1; D is perhaps TRBD1 (5 bases). V was shortened by 7 bases and J by 0 bases, with 15 bases between the two germline ends. The CDR3 has 15 amino acids. The germline V gene encodes CDR1 MNHNS and CDR2 SASEGT. CDR3 sequence (DNA): TGTGCCAGCATCGTCAGGGTTTCAATGAACACTGAAGCTTTCTTT. Encoded protein: CASIVRVSMNTEAFF.

The V gene is TRBV10-2, the J gene TRBJ2-7, with 7 bases identical to TRBD2. The ends lost 6 bases at V and 7 bases at J; junction bases unmatched: 12. In germline, CDR1 is WSHSY, CDR2 SAAADI. The CDR3 is made up of 14 amino acids. Written as DNA, the CDR3 is TGCGCCAGCAGCCCAGCGGCGGGGGAGGTTGAGCAGTACTTC. This encodes CASSPAAGEVEQYF.

The chain links TRBV7-3 to TRBJ2-5; D gene unclear. In germline, CDR1 is SGHTA, CDR2 FQGTGA. V was trimmed by 0 bases and J by 4 bases, leaving 6 bases between them. The CDR3 spans 13 residues. In nucleotides, the CDR3 is TGTGCCAGCAGCTTAACGAGGCCAGAGACCCAGTACTTC. As protein: CASSLTRPETQYF.

In the case of this clone: The junction departs from germline at one end; a sequencing error may be responsible. Other DNA sequences of this sample code for an identical CDR3. The chain has TRBV5-1 and TRBJ1-1, with 7 bases that match TRBD1. The CDR3 length is 14 residues. Germline V gene sequence: CDR1 SGHRS, CDR2 YFSETQ. The CDR3 is CASSLQGLGTEAFF. The CDR3 DNA is TGTGCCAGCAGCTTACAGGGGTTGGGTACTGAAGCTTTCTTT.

The chain has TRBV7-9 and TRBJ1-3; no clear D. V lost 2 bases to trimming and J lost 0 bases, with 11 bases between them. From germline, CDR1 is SEHNR and CDR2 FQNEAQ (reference sequence). The CDR3 sequence is 16 residues long. CDR3 DNA: TGTGCCAGCAGCTTACAAGTGGAGGGCTCTGGAAACACCATATATTTT. The encoded protein is CASSLQVEGSGNTIYF.

This sequence joins TRBV30 and TRBJ2-5; the D gene is possibly TRBD1 (5 bases). The DNA end lines up better with TRBJ2-7; the J call may be wrong. Germline CDR1 and CDR2: GTSNPN and SVGIG (reference sequence). The CDR3 is made up of 15 amino acids. CDR3: CAWSYGHSRVYEQYF. In DNA, the CDR3 is TGTGCCTGGAGTTACGGACACAGCCGAGTCTACGAGCAGTACTTC.

V usage is TRBV19 and J usage is TRBJ1-5, with 8 positions matching TRBD1. Looked up from germline, CDR1 is LNHDA and CDR2 is SQIVND (reference sequence). V dropped 7 bases and J dropped 1; count of bases not matched to a gene: 6. CDR3 length: 15 amino acids. CDR3 in DNA: TGTGCCAGTATCCCCCGGACAGGGAGCAATCAGCCCCAGCATTTT. This gives the protein CASIPRTGSNQPQHF.

This clone was seen only once. V gene TRBV5-1 combines with J gene TRBJ1-1, with TRBD1 as a possible D gene (6 bases). The germline gives CDR1 SGHRS, CDR2 YFSETQ. With 6 bases removed from V and 0 bases from J, the gap between germline ends came to 12 bases. This CDR3 contains 14 residues. The CDR3 here is CASTVTGLNTEAFF. DNA of the CDR3: TGCGCCAGCACCGTAACAGGGTTGAACACTGAAGCTTTCTTT.

This chain joins TRBV7-2 and TRBJ2-1; 10 bases align to TRBD1. This CDR3 comprises 16 residues. The V gene end was trimmed by 7 bases and the J gene end by 8 bases; junction bases not matched to a gene: 14. Germline CDR1 reads SGHTA; CDR2 reads FQGNSA. The chain's CDR3 is CASTLQGQGMDDEQFF. As DNA, the CDR3 is TGTGCCAGCACATTACAGGGACAGGGGATGGACGATGAGCAGTTCTTC.

This clone was observed a handful of times. This sequence joins TRBV7-2 and TRBJ1-5, with 9 bases fitting TRBD1. CDR3 length: 16 residues. Germline V gene lookup returns CDR1 SGHTA and CDR2 FQGNSA. Trimming removed 1 base from V and 5 bases from J; junction bases left unmatched: 6. The CDR3 reads CASSLDPRTGDQPQHF. Here the CDR3 DNA reads TGTGCCAGCAGCTTAGATCCCAGGACAGGGGATCAGCCCCAGCATTTT.

V and J are TRBV27 and TRBJ2-3; 11 bases fit TRBD2. This CDR3 spans 16 amino acids. CDR1 is MNHEY and CDR2 is SMNVEV in the germline V gene (reference sequence). V gave up 3 bases and J gave up 2 bases; unmatched junction bases: 4. The CDR3 spells CASSLSSGGHTDTQYF. CDR3 bases: TGTGCCAGCAGTTTGTCTAGCGGGGGGCACACAGATACGCAGTATTTT.

CDR3 sequence: CASSLVRRDRRNYGYTF. The CDR3 DNA sequence: TGTGCCAGCAGCTTAGTTCGCCGGGACAGGAGAAACTATGGCTACACCTTC. The gene calls are TRBV7-2 and TRBJ1-2; 8 nucleotides line up with TRBD1. V dropped 1 base and J dropped 2; count of bases not matched to a gene: 9. Germline V CDR1 and CDR2: SGHTA, FQGNSA. The CDR3 sequence is 17 residues long.

V usage is TRBV9 and J usage is TRBJ1-1, with a tentative D call TRBD1 (5 bases). V gave up 3 bases and J gave up 3 bases, with 21 bases separating them. The CDR3 is made up of 17 amino acids. Germline lookup yields CDR1 SGDLS and CDR2 YYNGEE. The CDR3 here is CASSAHRGGSRDTEAFF. The DNA for the CDR3 is TGTGCCAGCAGCGCCCACCGGGGGGGGAGCCGGGACACTGAAGCTTTCTTT.

V gene TRBV5-6 combines with J gene TRBJ2-5, with unresolved D. Looked up from germline, CDR1 is SGHDT and CDR2 is YYEEEE. V lost 4 bases, J lost 0 bases, and 19 bases lay in between. The CDR3 sequence is 17 residues long. The CDR3 spells CASSPHPGQTYQETQYF. CDR3 coding DNA: TGTGCCAGCAGCCCGCATCCGGGTCAAACGTACCAAGAGACCCAGTACTTC.

The rearrangement uses TRBV7-3 and TRBJ1-1; D not certain. Trimming shortened V by 0 bases and J by 4 bases, and 9 bases separated the two germline ends. This CDR3 is 14 amino acids long. In germline, CDR1 is SGHTA, CDR2 FQGTGA. CDR3 amino acids: CASSLTPAITEAFF. The CDR3 DNA reads as TGTGCCAGCAGCTTAACACCCGCGATCACTGAAGCTTTCTTT.

The chain carries TRBV7-2 and TRBJ1-2; weak D call: TRBD1 (6 bases). This CDR3 has 17 residues. The germline V and J ends were trimmed by 4 bases and 4 bases, with 22 bases remaining between them. Per germline, CDR1 SGHTA and CDR2 FQGNSA. The CDR3 DNA sequence: TGTGCCAGCAGCTCCGAGGTCGGGGGGCGGGGTGGCTATGGCTACACCTTC. It codes for CASSSEVGGRGGYGYTF. The full variable domain, rest sourced from reference TRBV7-2 and TRBJ1-2, is GAGVSQSPSNKVTEKGKDVELRCDPISGHTALYWYRQSLGQGLEFLIYFQGNSAPDKSGLPSDRFSAERTGGSVSTLTIQRTQQEDSAVYLCASSSEVGGRGGYGYTFGSGTRLTVV.

This clone was seen once. This chain connects TRBV7-3 to TRBJ1-6; weak D call: TRBD1 (5 bases). V shed 3 bases and J shed 0 bases, with 18 bases lying between them. The CDR3 consists of 19 residues. Germline V gene data show CDR1 as SGHTA and CDR2 as FQGTGA. CDR3 region: CASSFAASGRDSYNSPLHF. The DNA of the CDR3 is TGTGCCAGCAGCTTCGCGGCGTCGGGCAGGGACTCCTATAATTCACCCCTCCACTTT.

The chain recombines TRBV27 with TRBJ1-1; a weak D match, TRBD1 (5 bases). V lost 2 bases and J lost 3, with 13 bases in between. Germline CDR1 MNHEY, CDR2 SMNVEV (reference sequence). The CDR3 has 15 residues. CDR3 loop: CASSLKKGRHTEAFF. The CDR3 DNA reads as TGTGCCAGCAGTTTAAAGAAGGGGCGGCACACTGAAGCTTTCTTT.

This chain joins TRBV28 and TRBJ1-5; 9 bases are a match to TRBD1. Per germline, CDR1 MDHEN and CDR2 SYDVKM. This CDR3 is built from 17 residues. Trimming removed 7 bases from V and 0 bases from J; junction bases left unmatched: 10. In DNA, the CDR3 is TGTGCCAGCATTACAGGGGGCGCAAGAACTAGCAATCAGCCCCAGCATTTT. Its translation is CASITGGARTSNQPQHF. The full variable domain, in which reference TRBV28 and TRBJ1-5 provide the parts outside the CDR3, is DVKVTQSSRYLVKRTGEKVFLECVQDMDHENMFWYRQDPGLGLRLIYFSYDVKMKEKGDIPEGYSVSREKKERFSLILESASTNQTSMYLCASITGGARTSNQPQHFGDGTRLSIL.

This clone appeared a single time. V usage is TRBV5-1 and J usage is TRBJ2-3; D might be TRBD2 (6 bases). The V and J ends lost 0 bases and 4 bases respectively, with 18 bases between them. The CDR3 length is 17 residues. Germline V lookup: CDR1 SGHRS, CDR2 YFSETQ. The CDR3 region is CASSLASGVGYADTQYF. The CDR3 region has the DNA TGCGCCAGCAGCTTGGCCTCGGGGGTGGGTTATGCAGATACGCAGTATTTT. The whole variable domain, filled in from reference TRBV5-1 and TRBJ2-3, reads KAGVTQTPRYLIKTRGQQVTLSCSPISGHRSVSWYQQTPGQGLQFLFEYFSETQRNKGNFPGRFSGRQFSNSRSEMNVSTLELGDSALYLCASSLASGVGYADTQYFGPGTRLTVL.

This chain connects TRBV25-1 to TRBJ2-2, with 7 bases lining up with TRBD1. Germline CDR1 is MGHDK and CDR2 is SYGVNS. Trimming took 6 bases from V and 3 from J; bases not matched to a gene: 7. The length of the CDR3 is 15 residues. DNA of the CDR3: TGTGCCAGCAGAGGGGGCCGAAAGTACACCGGGGAGCTGTTTTTT. Translation: CASRGGRKYTGELFF.

This clone has a single count. V is TRBV5-1 and J is TRBJ1-6; tentatively, D is TRBD1 (6 bases). V gave up 1 base and J gave up 0 bases, with 17 bases separating them. The CDR3 extends over 19 amino acids. Germline loops: CDR1 SGHRS, CDR2 YFSETQ. For the CDR3, the DNA is TGCGCCAGCAGCTTGCGTAAACAGGGCCCGAGCTCCTATAATTCACCCCTCCACTTT. Translation: CASSLRKQGPSSYNSPLHF. Complete variable domain (other parts from reference TRBV5-1 and TRBJ1-6): KAGVTQTPRYLIKTRGQQVTLSCSPISGHRSVSWYQQTPGQGLQFLFEYFSETQRNKGNFPGRFSGRQFSNSRSEMNVSTLELGDSALYLCASSLRKQGPSSYNSPLHFGNGTRLTVT.